The clone carrying this TCR beta chain was picked up one time. Per the study methods: Amplification with reference gene primers provided the estimates of nucleated cell counts. Assay: immunoSEQ multiplex PCR; the TCRdb copy retains only in-frame clones and omits some. V and J calls and clone size are those listed in that table; D and trimming were worked out from the DNA. The top ten clones hold just under 0.95% of a sample with over 120,000 clones, roughly 86% of them seen once. This CDR3 is built from 15 residues. Germline lookup yields CDR1 MDHEN and CDR2 SYDVKM. Trimming removed 2 bases at V and 2 bases at J, with 12 bases between. This sample was taken from a study of blood T cell repertoires in COVID-19. The overall study: Specimens from acute and convalescent COVID-19 originated in the United States, Italy and Spain. T cells, B-cell-depleted T cells, or PBMCs supplied cDNA or gDNA.

The specimen was peripheral blood. This receptor was identified in a woman in her fifties or sixties with acute or convalescent COVID-19. V is TRBV28 and J is TRBJ1-2; D gene uncertain. The CDR3 DNA reads TGTGCCAGCAGTTTAATCCCTAGGCCGAACTATGGCTACACCTTC. It codes for CASSLIPRPNYGYTF.